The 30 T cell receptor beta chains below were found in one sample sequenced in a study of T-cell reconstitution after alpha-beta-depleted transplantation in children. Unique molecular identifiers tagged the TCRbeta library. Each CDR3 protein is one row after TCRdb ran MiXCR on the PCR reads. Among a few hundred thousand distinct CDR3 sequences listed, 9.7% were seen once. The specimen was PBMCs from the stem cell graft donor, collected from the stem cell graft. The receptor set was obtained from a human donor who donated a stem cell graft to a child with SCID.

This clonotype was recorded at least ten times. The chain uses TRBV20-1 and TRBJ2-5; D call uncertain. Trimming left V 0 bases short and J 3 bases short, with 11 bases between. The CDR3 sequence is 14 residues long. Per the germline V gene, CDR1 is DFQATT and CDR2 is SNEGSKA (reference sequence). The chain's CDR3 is CSARDENSKETQYF. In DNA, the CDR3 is TGCAGTGCTAGAGACGAGAACAGTAAAGAGACCCAGTACTTC.

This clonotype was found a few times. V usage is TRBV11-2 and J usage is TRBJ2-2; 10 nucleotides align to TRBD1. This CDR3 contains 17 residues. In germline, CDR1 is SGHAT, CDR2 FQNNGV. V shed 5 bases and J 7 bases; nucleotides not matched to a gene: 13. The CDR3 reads CASSRIRDRGRGGELFF. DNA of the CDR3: TGTGCCAGCAGCCGTATCCGGGACAGGGGCCGGGGCGGGGAGCTGTTTTTT.

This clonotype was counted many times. The CDR3 sequence is CASSQDRHNYGYTF. CDR3 nucleotide sequence: TGTGCCAGCTCACAGGACAGACATAACTATGGCTACACCTTC. J is TRBJ1-2 and V is TRBV18; weak D call: TRBD1 (6 bases). Per the germline V gene, CDR1 is KGHSH and CDR2 is LQKENI. V lost 4 bases and J 1 base, leaving 10 bases between the germline ends. CDR3 length: 14 amino acids.

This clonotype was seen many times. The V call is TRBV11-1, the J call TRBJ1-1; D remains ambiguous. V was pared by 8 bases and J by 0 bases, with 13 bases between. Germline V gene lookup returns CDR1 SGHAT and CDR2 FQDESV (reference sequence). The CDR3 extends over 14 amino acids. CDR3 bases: TGTGCCAGCCGGGTCGACGATTTGAACACTGAAGCTTTCTTT. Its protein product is CASRVDDLNTEAFF.

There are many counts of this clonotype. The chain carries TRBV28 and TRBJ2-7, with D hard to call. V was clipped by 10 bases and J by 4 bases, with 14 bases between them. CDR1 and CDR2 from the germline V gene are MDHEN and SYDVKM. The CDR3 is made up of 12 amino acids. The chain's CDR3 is CATNDPPYEQYF. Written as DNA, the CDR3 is TGTGCCACCAATGACCCCCCTTACGAGCAGTACTTC.

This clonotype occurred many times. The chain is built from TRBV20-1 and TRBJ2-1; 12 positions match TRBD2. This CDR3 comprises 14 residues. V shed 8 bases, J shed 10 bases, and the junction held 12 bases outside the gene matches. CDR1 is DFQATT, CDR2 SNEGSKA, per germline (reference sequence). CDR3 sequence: CSPSSSGGAREQFF. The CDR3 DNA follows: TGCAGTCCAAGTTCTAGCGGGGGGGCTCGAGAGCAGTTCTTC.

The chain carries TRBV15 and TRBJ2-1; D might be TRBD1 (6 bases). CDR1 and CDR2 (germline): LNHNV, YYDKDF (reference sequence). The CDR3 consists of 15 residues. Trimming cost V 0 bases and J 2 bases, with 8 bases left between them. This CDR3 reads CATSRDRGTYNEQFF. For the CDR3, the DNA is TGTGCCACCAGCAGAGATAGGGGGACCTACAATGAGCAGTTCTTC.

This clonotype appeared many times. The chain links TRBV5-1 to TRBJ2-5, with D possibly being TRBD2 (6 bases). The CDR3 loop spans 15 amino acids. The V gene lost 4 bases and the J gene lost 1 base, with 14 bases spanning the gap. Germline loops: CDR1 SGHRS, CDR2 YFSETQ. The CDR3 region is CASSLGSSGQETQYF. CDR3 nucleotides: TGCGCCAGCAGCCTCGGGAGTTCAGGCCAAGAGACCCAGTACTTC.

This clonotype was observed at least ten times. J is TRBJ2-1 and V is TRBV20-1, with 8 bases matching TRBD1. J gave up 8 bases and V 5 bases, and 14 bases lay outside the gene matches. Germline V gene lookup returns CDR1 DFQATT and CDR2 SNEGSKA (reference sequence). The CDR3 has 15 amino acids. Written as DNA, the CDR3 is TGCAGTGCTTATGGGATGGCAGGGGGCCAGTATGAGCAGTTCTTC. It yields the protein CSAYGMAGGQYEQFF.

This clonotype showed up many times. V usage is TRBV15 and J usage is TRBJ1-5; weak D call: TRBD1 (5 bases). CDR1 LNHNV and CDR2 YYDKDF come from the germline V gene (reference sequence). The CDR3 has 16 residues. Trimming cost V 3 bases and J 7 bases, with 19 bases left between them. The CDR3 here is CATSSPSEGHNQPQHF. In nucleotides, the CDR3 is TGTGCCACCAGCAGCCCCTCGGAGGGGCACAACCAGCCCCAGCATTTT. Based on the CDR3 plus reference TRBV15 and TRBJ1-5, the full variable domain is DAMVIQNPRYQVTQFGKPVTLSCSQTLNHNVMYWYQQKSSQAPKLLFHYYDKDFNNEADTPDNFQSRRPNTSFCFLDIRSPGLGDTAMYLCATSSPSEGHNQPQHFGDGTRLSIL.

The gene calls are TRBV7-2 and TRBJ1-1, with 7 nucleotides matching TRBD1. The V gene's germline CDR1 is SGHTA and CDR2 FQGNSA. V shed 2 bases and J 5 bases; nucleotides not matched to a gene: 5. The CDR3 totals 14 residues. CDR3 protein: CASSLLGQATEAFF. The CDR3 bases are TGTGCCAGCAGCTTACTAGGACAGGCTACTGAAGCTTTCTTT.

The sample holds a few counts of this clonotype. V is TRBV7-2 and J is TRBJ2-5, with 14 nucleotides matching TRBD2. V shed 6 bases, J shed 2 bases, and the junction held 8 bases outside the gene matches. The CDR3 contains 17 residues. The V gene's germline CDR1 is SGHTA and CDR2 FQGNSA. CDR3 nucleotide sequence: TGTGCCAGCAGTCCCATCCGACTAGCGGGGGGGCAAGAGACCCAGTACTTC. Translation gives CASSPIRLAGGQETQYF.

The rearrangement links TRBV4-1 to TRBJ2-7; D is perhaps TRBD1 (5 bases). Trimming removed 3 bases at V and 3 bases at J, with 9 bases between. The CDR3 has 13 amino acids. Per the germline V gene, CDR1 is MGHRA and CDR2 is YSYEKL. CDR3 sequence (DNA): TGCGCCAGCAGCCAGGGGCCACGCTACGAGCAGTACTTC. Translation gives CASSQGPRYEQYF.

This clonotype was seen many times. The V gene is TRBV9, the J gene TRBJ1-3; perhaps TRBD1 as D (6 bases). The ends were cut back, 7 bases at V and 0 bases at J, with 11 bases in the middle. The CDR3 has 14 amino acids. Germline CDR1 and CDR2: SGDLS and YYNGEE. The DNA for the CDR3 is TGTGCCAGCGGAATGACAGGCTCTGGAAACACCATATATTTT. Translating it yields CASGMTGSGNTIYF.

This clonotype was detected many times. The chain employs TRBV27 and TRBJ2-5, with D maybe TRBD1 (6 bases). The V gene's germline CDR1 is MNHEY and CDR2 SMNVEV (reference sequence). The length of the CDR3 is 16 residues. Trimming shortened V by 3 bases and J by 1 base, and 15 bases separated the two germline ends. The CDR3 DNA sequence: TGTGCCAGCAGTTTGGGGGCCTATACCTTCCAAGAGACCCAGTACTTC. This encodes CASSLGAYTFQETQYF.

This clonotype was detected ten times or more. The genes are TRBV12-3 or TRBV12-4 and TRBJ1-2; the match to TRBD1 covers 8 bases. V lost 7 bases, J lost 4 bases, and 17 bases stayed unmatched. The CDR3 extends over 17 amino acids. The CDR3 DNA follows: TGTGCCAGCAACCCAGGGGGCGAATGGGACAGAAGCTATGGCTACACCTTC. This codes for CASNPGGEWDRSYGYTF.

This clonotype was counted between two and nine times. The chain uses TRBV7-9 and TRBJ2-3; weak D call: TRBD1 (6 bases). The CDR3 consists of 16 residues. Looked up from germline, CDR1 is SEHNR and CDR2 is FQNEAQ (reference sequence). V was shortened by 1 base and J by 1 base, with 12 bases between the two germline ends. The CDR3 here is CASSLGTGRGTDTQYF. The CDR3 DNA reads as TGTGCCAGCAGCTTAGGTACAGGGCGAGGCACAGATACGCAGTATTTT.

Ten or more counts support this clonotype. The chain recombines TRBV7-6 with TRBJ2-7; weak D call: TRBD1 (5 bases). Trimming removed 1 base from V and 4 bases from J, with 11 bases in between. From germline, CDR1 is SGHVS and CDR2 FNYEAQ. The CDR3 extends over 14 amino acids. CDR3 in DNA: TGTGCCAGCAGCTTAGAGCAGGGCCTATACGAGCAGTACTTC. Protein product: CASSLEQGLYEQYF. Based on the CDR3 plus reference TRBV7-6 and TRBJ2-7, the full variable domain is GAGVSQSPRYKVTKRGQDVALRCDPISGHVSLYWYRQALGQGPEFLTYFNYEAQQDKSGLPNDRFSAERPEGSISTLTIQRTEQRDSAMYRCASSLEQGLYEQYFGPGTRLTVT.

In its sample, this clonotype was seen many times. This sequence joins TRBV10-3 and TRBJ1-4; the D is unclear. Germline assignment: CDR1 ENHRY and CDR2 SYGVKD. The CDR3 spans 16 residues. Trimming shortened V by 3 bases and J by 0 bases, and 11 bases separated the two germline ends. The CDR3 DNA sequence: TGTGCCATCAGTGAATTACAGCTTGCAACTAATGAAAAACTGTTTTTT. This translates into CAISELQLATNEKLFF.

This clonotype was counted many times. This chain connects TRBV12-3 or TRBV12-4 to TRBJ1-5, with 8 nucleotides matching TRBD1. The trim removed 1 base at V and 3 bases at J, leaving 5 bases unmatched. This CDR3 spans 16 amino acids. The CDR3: CASSLGDRGPNQPQHF. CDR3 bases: TGTGCCAGCAGTTTAGGCGACAGGGGACCCAATCAGCCCCAGCATTTT.

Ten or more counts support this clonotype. The CDR3 DNA reads as TGCAGTGCTAGACTCTCCCCAGGGGAGAGTTCACCCCTCCACTTT. Protein sequence: CSARLSPGESSPLHF. The rearrangement links TRBV20-1 to TRBJ1-6; weak D call: TRBD1 (6 bases). Trimming removed 2 bases at V and 9 bases at J, with 17 bases between. CDR1 is DFQATT and CDR2 is SNEGSKA in the germline V gene (reference sequence). This CDR3 is 15 amino acids long.

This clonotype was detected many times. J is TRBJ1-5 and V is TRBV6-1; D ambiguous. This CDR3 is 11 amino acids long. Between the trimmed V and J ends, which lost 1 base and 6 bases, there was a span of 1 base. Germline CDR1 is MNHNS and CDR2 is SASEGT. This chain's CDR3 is CASSEGQPQHF. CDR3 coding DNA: TGTGCCAGCAGTGAAGGTCAGCCCCAGCATTTT.

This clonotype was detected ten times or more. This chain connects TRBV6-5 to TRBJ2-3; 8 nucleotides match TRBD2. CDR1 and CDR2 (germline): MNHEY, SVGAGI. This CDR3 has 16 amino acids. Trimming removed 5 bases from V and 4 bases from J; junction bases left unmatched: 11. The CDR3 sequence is CASSNRGGPLSDTQYF. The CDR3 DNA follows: TGTGCCAGCAGTAACCGGGGGGGGCCCCTGTCAGATACGCAGTATTTT.

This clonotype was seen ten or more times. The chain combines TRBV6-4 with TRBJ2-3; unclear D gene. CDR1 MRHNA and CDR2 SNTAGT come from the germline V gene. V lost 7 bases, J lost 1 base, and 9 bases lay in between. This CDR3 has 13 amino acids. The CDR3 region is CASIYECTDTQYF. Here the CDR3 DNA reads TGTGCCAGCATCTACGAGTGCACAGATACGCAGTATTTT.

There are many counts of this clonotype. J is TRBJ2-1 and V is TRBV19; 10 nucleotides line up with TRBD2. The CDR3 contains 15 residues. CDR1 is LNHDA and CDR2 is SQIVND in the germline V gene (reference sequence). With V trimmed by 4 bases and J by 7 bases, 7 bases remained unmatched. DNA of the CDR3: TGTGCCAGTAGTAACCCTAGCGGGGGCGGGAATGAGCAGTTCTTC. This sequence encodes CASSNPSGGGNEQFF.

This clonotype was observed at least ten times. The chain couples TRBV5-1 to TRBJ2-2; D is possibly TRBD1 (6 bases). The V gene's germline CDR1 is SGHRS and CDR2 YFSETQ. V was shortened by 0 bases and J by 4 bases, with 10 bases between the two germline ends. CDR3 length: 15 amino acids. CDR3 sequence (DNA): TGCGCCAGCAGCTTGGCAGGGGCGCCCACCGGGGAGCTGTTTTTT. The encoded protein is CASSLAGAPTGELFF.

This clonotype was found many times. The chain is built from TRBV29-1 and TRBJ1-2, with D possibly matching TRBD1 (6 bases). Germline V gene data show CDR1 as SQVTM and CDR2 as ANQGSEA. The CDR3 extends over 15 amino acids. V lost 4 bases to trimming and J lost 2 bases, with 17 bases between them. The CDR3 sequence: CSVAVWAGDNYGYTF. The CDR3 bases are TGCAGCGTTGCCGTTTGGGCAGGGGACAACTATGGCTACACCTTC.

CDR3 residues: CAWVGGTSGVETQYF. The CDR3 nucleotides read TGTGCCTGGGTGGGGGGGACTAGCGGGGTGGAGACCCAGTACTTC. This chain links TRBV30 with TRBJ2-5; 13 bases align to TRBD2. Germline V gene lookup returns CDR1 GTSNPN and CDR2 SVGIG (reference sequence). The CDR3 covers 15 residues. J gave up 5 bases and V 5 bases, and 8 bases lay outside the gene matches.

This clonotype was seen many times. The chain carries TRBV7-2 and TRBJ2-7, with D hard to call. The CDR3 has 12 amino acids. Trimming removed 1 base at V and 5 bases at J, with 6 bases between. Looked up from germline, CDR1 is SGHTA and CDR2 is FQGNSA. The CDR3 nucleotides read TGTGCCAGCAGCTTAGTGGGCGACGAGCAGTACTTC. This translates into CASSLVGDEQYF.

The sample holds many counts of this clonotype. The CDR3 reads CASSLKGSGNTGELFF. CDR3 coding DNA: TGTGCCAGCAGCTTAAAGGGTAGCGGGAACACCGGGGAGCTGTTTTTT. V is TRBV7-2 and J is TRBJ2-2; weak D call: TRBD2 (6 bases). Trimming removed 2 bases at V and 1 base at J, with 11 bases between. The CDR3 is 16 amino acids. In germline, CDR1 is SGHTA, CDR2 FQGNSA.